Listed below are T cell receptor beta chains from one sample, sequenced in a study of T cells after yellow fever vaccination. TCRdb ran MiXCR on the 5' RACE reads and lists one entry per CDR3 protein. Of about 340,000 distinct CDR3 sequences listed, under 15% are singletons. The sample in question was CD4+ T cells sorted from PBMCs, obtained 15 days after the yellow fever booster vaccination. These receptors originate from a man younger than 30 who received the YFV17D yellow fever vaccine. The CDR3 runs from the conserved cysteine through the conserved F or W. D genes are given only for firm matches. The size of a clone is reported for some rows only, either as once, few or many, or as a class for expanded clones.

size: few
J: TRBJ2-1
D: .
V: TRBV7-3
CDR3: CASSAGGSHNEQFF
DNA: TGTGCCAGCAGCGCAGGGGGGAGCCACAATGAGCAGTTCTTC

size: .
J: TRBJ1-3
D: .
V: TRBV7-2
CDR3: CASRSNTGAGNTIYF
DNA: TGTGCCAGCAGATCTAATACAGGCGCTGGAAACACCATATATTTT

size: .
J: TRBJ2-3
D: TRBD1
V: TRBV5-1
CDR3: CASSSASRGILDTQYF
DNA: TGCGCCAGCAGCTCAGCAAGCAGGGGGATTTTGGATACGCAGTATTTT

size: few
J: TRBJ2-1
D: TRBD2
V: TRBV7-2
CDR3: CASRNPSGVNEQFF
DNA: TGCGCCAGCAGGAATCCTAGCGGGGTGAATGAGCAGTTCTTC

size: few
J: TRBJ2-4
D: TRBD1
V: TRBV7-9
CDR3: CASSLAGTEIQYF
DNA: TGTGCCAGCAGCTTAGCCGGGACAGAAATTCAGTACTTC

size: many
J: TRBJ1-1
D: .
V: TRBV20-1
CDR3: CSGPGATEAFF
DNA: TGCAGTGGTCCAGGGGCCACTGAAGCTTTCTTT

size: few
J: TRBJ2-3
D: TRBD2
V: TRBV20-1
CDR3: CSARRRSRGSTDTQYF
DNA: TGCAGTGCTAGAAGGCGGTCGCGGGGGAGCACAGATACGCAGTATTTT

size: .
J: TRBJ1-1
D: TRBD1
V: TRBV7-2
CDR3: CASSPGQGIGSTEAFF
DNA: TGTGCCAGCAGCCCCGGACAGGGGATCGGTAGCACTGAAGCTTTCTTT

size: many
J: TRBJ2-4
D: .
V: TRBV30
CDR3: CAWSVNRIQYF
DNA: TGTGCCTGGAGTGTAAATCGCATTCAGTACTTC

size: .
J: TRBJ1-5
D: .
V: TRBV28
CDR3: CASTPMRSSNQPQHF
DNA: TGTGCCAGCACCCCAATGCGGAGTAGCAATCAGCCCCAGCATTTT

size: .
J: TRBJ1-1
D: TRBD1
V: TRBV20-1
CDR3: CSARDLLRQGIAEAFF
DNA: TGCAGTGCTAGAGATCTTCTCCGACAGGGCATAGCTGAAGCTTTCTTT

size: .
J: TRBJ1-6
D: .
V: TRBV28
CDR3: CASSTSSYNSPLHF
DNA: TGTGCCAGCAGTACGAGCTCCTATAATTCACCCCTCCACTTT

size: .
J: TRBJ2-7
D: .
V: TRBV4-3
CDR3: CASSQTEQYF
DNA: TGCGCCAGCAGCCAGACCGAGCAGTACTTC

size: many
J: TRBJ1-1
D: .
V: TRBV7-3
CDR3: CASSADSVGNTEAFF
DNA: TGTGCCAGCAGCGCCGACAGTGTGGGGAACACTGAAGCTTTCTTT

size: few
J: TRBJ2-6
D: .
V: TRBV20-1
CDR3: CSATEGTGANVLTF
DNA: TGCAGTGCTACAGAGGGTACAGGGGCCAACGTCCTGACTTTC

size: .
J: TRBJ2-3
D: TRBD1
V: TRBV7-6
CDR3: CASSFKTGDTQYF
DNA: TGTGCCAGCAGCTTCAAGACAGGGGATACGCAGTATTTT

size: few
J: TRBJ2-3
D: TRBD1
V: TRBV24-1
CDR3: CATSDPGTGGMDTQYF
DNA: TGTGCCACCAGTGACCCAGGGACAGGGGGCATGGATACGCAGTATTTT

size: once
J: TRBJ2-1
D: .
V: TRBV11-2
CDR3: CASRSVNEQFF
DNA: TGTGCCAGCAGATCCGTAAATGAGCAGTTCTTC

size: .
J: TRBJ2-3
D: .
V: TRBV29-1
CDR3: CSVGPGHSTDTQYF
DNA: TGCAGCGTTGGGCCGGGACACAGCACAGATACGCAGTATTTT

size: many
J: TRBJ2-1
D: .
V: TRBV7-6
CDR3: CASSPLNGHSYNEQFF
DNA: TGTGCCAGCAGCCCCCTAAACGGCCATTCCTACAATGAGCAGTTCTTC

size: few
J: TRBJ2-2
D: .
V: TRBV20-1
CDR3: CSAREAITGELFF
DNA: TGCAGTGCTAGAGAGGCCATAACCGGGGAGCTGTTTTTT

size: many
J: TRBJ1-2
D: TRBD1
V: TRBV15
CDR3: CATSRRQGPNYGYTF
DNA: TGTGCCACCAGCAGACGACAGGGACCTAACTATGGCTACACCTTC

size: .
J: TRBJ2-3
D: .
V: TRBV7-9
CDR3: CASSLALGRDLTDTQYF
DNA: TGTGCCAGCAGCTTAGCCTTAGGACGGGACCTCACAGATACGCAGTATTTT

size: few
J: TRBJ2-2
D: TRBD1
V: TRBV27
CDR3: CASSHRGQAGGELFF
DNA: TGTGCCAGCAGTCATAGGGGACAGGCCGGCGGGGAGCTGTTTTTT

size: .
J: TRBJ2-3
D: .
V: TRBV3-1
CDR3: CASSQDGGPQYF
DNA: TGTGCCAGCAGCCAAGATGGAGGGCCCCAGTATTTT

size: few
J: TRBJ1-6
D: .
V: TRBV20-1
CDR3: CSARQEGNSPLHF
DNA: TGCAGTGCTAGACAGGAGGGTAATTCACCCCTCCACTTT

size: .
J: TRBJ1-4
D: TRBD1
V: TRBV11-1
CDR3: CASSLGQGGRTNEKLFF
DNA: TGTGCCAGCAGCCTGGGACAGGGAGGACGGACTAATGAAAAACTGTTTTTT

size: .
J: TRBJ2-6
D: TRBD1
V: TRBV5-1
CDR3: CASSLGTAGANVLTF
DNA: TGCGCCAGCAGCCTAGGGACAGCCGGGGCCAACGTCCTGACTTTC

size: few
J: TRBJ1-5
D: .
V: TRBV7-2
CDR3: CASSLRNNQPQHF
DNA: TGTGCCAGCAGCTTGCGCAACAATCAGCCCCAGCATTTT

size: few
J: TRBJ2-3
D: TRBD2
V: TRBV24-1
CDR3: CATSDLPGEGSYADTQYF
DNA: TGTGCCACCAGTGATTTGCCGGGGGAGGGATCGTACGCAGATACGCAGTATTTT

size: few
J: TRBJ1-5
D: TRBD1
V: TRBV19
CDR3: CASSPGRGRHYSNQPQHF
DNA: TGTGCCAGTAGTCCGGGGAGGGGGCGACATTATAGCAATCAGCCCCAGCATTTT

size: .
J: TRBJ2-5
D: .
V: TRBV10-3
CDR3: CAISLGETQYF
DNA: TGTGCCATCAGTCTCGGGGAGACCCAGTACTTC

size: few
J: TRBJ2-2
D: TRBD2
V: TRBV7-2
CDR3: CASSLMTSDTGELFF
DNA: TGTGCCAGCAGCTTAATGACTAGCGACACCGGGGAGCTGTTTTTT

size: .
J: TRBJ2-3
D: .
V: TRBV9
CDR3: CASSVGSLNTDTQYF
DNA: TGTGCCAGCAGCGTAGGCAGTCTTAACACAGATACGCAGTATTTT

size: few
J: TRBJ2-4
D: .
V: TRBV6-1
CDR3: CASRTEFLQGIQYF
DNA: TGTGCCAGCAGGACCGAATTCCTCCAAGGCATTCAGTACTTC

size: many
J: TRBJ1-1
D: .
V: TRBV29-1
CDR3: CSVEDGGAEAFF
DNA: TGCAGCGTTGAAGACGGTGGGGCTGAAGCTTTCTTT

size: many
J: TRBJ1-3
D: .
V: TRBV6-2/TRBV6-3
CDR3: CASSYPLRRPGNTIYF
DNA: TGTGCCAGCAGTTACCCTCTGCGGAGACCTGGAAACACCATATATTTT

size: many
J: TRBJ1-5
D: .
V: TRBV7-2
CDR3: CASSLLGRTDQPQHF
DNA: TGTGCCAGCAGCTTGTTGGGCAGGACCGATCAGCCCCAGCATTTT

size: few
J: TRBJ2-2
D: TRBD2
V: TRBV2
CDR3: CASSVTSVVAGELFF
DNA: TGTGCCAGCAGCGTCACTAGCGTGGTAGCGGGGGAGCTGTTTTTT

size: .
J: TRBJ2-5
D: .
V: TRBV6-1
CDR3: CASSESNSQETQYF
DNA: TGTGCCAGCAGTGAATCCAACAGTCAAGAGACCCAGTACTTC

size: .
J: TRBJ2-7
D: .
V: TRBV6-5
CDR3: CASSYSRQIGYEQYF
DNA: TGTGCCAGCAGTTACTCAAGACAGATTGGCTACGAGCAGTACTTC

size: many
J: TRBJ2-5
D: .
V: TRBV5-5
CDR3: CASSFRRETQYF
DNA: TGTGCCAGCAGCTTCAGGAGAGAGACCCAGTACTTC

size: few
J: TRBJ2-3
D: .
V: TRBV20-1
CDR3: CSAKGTPRADTQYF
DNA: TGCAGTGCTAAAGGGACCCCAAGGGCAGATACGCAGTATTTT

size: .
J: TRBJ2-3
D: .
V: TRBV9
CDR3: CASSPLGLGTDTQYF
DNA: TGTGCCAGCAGCCCCCTGGGACTCGGCACAGATACGCAGTATTTT

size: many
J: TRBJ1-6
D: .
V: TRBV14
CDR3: CASSQGRDNSPLHF
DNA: TGTGCCAGCAGCCAAGGCAGAGATAATTCACCCCTCCACTTT

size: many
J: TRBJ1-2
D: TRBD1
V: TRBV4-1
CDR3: CASSQALGGQGWYGYTF
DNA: TGCGCCAGCAGCCAAGCCCTAGGAGGACAGGGTTGGTATGGCTACACCTTC

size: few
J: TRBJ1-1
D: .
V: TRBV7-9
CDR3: CASSSRALGTEAFF
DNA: TGTGCCAGCAGCTCCAGGGCCCTGGGCACTGAAGCTTTCTTT

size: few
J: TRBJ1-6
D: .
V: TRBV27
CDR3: CASSSPRRGLVRGSYNSPLHF
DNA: TGTGCCAGCAGTTCCCCCCGACGGGGGCTCGTTCGGGGCTCCTATAATTCACCCCTCCACTTT

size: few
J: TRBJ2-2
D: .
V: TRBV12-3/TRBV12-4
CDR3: CASTTPWREQNTGELFF
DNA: TGTGCCAGCACCACCCCTTGGCGGGAACAGAACACCGGGGAGCTGTTTTTT

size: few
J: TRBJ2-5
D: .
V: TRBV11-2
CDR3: CASSFLGRGLQPRGTQYF
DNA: TGTGCCAGCAGCTTCTTGGGCCGAGGACTCCAGCCCCGAGGGACCCAGTACTTC

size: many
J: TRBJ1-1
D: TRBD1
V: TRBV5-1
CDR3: CASSLEGQGVNTEAFF
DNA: TGCGCCAGCAGCTTGGAGGGACAGGGGGTGAACACTGAAGCTTTCTTT

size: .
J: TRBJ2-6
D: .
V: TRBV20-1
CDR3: CSARGLWGSGANVLTF
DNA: TGCAGTGCTAGAGGTCTTTGGGGGTCTGGGGCCAACGTCCTGACTTTC

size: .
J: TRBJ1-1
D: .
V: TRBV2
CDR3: CASRQNRNTEAFF
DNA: TGTGCCAGCAGGCAGAACCGGAACACTGAAGCTTTCTTT

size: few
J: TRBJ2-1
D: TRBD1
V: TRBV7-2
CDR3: CASSQGTGDRGEQFF
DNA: TGTGCCAGCAGCCAAGGGACAGGGGATCGGGGTGAGCAGTTCTTC

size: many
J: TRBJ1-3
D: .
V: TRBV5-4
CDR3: CASSLAPAGGGRNTIYF
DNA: TGTGCCAGCAGCTTGGCCCCTGCGGGAGGTGGAAGGAACACCATATATTTT

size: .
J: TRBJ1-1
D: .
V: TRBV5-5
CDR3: CASNLPRGGSTEAFF
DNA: TGTGCCAGCAACTTACCGCGGGGGGGTTCCACTGAAGCTTTCTTT

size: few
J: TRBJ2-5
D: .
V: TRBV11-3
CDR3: CASSPGFKETQYF
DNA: TGTGCCAGCAGCCCCGGTTTTAAAGAGACCCAGTACTTC

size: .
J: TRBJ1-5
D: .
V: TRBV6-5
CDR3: CASRLKSGHSNQPQHF
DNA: TGTGCCAGCAGGCTGAAAAGTGGGCATAGCAATCAGCCCCAGCATTTT

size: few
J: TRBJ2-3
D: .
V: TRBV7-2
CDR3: CASRPGPTDTQYF
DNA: TGTGCCAGCAGACCGGGGCCGACAGATACGCAGTATTTT

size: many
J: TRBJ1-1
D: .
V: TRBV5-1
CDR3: CASSFQTQGSVTEAFF
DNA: TGCGCCAGCAGCTTCCAGACCCAGGGGTCGGTAACTGAAGCTTTCTTT